This T cell receptor (beta chain) came from a study of vaccination and CD4 T cells after COVID-19. Whole-study context: Of the convalescent patients, who were SARS-CoV-2 positive by nasal swab PCR, about 10 had mild and one severe disease.

To note about this clonotype: What it binds is unknown.

Treatment here: roughly 10-day PBMC culture with coronavirus spike peptide pools or control peptides (ViraFEST assay). CDR1 is MRHNA, CDR2 SNTAGT, per germline. Trimming left V 3 bases short and J 5 bases short, with 5 bases between. The CDR3 covers 12 residues. The Oncomine TCR Beta short-read assay sequenced DNA from cultured CD4+ T cells. TCRdb fed the PCR reads into MiXCR, producing one record per CDR3 protein. The repertoire has over 8,000 distinct CDR3 sequences, 23% of them found once; the top ten carry roughly 20%. The V call is TRBV6-4, the J call TRBJ2-4, with D possibly called TRBD1 or TRBD2 (5 bases each). Sequenced material: cultured CD4+ T cells from blood. The receptor was derived from a human donor with COVID-19. CDR3 sequence (DNA): TGTGCCAGCAGTGAGGGGGAAAACATTCAGTACTTC. The encoded protein is CASSEGENIQYF.